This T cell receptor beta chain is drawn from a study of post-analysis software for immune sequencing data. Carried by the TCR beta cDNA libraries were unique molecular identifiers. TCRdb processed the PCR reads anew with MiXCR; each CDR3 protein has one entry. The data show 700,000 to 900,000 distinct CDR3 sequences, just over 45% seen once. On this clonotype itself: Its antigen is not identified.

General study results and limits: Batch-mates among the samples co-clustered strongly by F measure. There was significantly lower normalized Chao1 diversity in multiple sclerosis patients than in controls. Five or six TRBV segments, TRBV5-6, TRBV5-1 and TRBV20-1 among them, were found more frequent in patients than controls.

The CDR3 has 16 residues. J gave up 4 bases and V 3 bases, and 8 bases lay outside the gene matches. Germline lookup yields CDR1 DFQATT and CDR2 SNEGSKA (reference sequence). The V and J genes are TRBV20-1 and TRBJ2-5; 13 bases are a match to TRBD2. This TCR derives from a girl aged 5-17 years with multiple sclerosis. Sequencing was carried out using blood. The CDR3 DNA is TGCAGTGCTAGCCAACTAGCGGGAGGGCCGCGAGAGACCCAGTACTTC. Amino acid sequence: CSASQLAGGPRETQYF.